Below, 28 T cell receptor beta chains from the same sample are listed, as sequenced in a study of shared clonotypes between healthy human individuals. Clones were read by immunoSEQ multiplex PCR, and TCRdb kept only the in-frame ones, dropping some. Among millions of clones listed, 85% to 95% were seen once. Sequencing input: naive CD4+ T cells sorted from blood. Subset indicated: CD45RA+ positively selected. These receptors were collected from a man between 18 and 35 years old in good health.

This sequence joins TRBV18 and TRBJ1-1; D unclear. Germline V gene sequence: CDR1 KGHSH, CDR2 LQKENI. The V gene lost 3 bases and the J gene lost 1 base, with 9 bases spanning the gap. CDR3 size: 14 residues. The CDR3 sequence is CASSPVEGNTEAFF. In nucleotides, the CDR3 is TGTGCCAGCTCACCTGTGGAAGGGAACACTGAAGCTTTCTTT.

In DNA form, the CDR3 reads TGCGCCAGCAGCCAAGCTCGACAGGGGATTGGCACAGATACGCAGTATTTT. Its translation is CASSQARQGIGTDTQYF. The rearrangement links TRBV4-1 to TRBJ2-3; 8 positions match TRBD1. This CDR3 is built from 17 residues. V was pared by 1 base and J by 1 base, with 7 bases of the junction left unmatched. From germline, CDR1 is MGHRA and CDR2 YSYEKL.

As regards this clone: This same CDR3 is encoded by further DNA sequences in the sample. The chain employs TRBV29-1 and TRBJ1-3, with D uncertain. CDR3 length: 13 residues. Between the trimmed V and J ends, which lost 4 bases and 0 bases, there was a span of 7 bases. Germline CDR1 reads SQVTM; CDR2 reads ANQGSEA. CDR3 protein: CSVVGSSGNTIYF. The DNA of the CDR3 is TGCAGCGTTGTAGGGTCCTCTGGAAACACCATATATTTT.

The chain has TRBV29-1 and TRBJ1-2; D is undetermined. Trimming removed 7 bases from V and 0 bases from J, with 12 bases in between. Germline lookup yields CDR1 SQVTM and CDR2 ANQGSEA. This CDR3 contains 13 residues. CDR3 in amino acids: CSAATQANYGYTF. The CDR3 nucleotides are TGCAGCGCCGCGACGCAAGCTAACTATGGCTACACCTTC. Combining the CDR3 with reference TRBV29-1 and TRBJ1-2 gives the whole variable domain SAVISQKPSRDICQRGTSLTIQCQVDSQVTMMFWYRQQPGQSLTLIATANQGSEATYESGFVIDKFPISRPNLTFSTLTVSNMSPEDSSIYLCSAATQANYGYTFGSGTRLTVV.

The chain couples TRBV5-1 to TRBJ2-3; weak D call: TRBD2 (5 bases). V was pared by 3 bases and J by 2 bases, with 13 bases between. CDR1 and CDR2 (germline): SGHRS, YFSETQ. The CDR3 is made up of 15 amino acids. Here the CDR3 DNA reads TGCGCCAGCAGCTCAGACTATCGAACCACAGATACGCAGTATTTT. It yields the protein CASSSDYRTTDTQYF.

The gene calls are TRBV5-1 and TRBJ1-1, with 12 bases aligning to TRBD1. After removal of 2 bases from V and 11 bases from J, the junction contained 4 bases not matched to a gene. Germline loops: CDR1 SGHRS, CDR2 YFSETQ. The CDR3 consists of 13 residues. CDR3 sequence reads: CASSFGTGGEAFF. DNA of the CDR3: TGCGCCAGCAGCTTCGGGACAGGGGGCGAGGCTTTCTTT. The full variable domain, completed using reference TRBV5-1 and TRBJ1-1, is KAGVTQTPRYLIKTRGQQVTLSCSPISGHRSVSWYQQTPGQGLQFLFEYFSETQRNKGNFPGRFSGRQFSNSRSEMNVSTLELGDSALYLCASSFGTGGEAFFGQGTRLTVV.

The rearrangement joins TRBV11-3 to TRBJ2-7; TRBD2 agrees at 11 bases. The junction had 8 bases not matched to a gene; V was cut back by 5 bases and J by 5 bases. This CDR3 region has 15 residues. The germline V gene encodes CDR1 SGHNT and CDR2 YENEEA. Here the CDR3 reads CASSATSGRGDEQYF. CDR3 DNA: TGTGCCAGCAGCGCAACTAGCGGGAGAGGCGACGAGCAGTACTTC.

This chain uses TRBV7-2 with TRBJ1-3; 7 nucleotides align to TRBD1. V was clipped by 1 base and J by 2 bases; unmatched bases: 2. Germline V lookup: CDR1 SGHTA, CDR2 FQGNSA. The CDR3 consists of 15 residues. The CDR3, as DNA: TGTGCCAGCAGCTTAGATGACAGGGCTGGAAACACCATATATTTT. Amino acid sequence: CASSLDDRAGNTIYF. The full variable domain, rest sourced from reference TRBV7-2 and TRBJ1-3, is GAGVSQSPSNKVTEKGKDVELRCDPISGHTALYWYRQSLGQGLEFLIYFQGNSAPDKSGLPSDRFSAERTGGSVSTLTIQRTQQEDSAVYLCASSLDDRAGNTIYFGEGSWLTVV.

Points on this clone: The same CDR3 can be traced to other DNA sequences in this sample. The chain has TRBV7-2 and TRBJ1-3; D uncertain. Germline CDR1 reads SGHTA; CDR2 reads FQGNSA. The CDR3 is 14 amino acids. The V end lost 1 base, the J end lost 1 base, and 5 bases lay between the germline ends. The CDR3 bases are TGTGCCAGCAGCTTAGGGGGATCTGGAAACACCATATATTTT. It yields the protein CASSLGGSGNTIYF.

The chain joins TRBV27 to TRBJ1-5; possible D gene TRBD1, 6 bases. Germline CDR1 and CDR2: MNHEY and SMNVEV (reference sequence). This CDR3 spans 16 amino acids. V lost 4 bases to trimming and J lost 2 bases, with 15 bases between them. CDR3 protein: CASSSDRRKRNQPQHF. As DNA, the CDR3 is TGTGCCAGCAGTTCGGACAGAAGAAAGCGCAATCAGCCCCAGCATTTT.

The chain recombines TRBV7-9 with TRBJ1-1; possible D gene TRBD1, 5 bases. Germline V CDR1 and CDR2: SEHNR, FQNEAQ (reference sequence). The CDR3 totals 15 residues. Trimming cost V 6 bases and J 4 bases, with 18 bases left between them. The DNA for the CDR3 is TGTGCCAGCAGAGTAAGGTTGGGGGAAGTCACTGAAGCTTTCTTT. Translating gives CASRVRLGEVTEAFF.

The CDR3 region is CASSEGWAGGNEQFF. The CDR3 DNA reads TGTGCCAGCAGTGAAGGGTGGGCAGGGGGCAATGAGCAGTTCTTC. The rearrangement joins TRBV2 to TRBJ2-1; 7 bases are shared with TRBD1. This CDR3 contains 15 residues. CDR1 is SNHLY, CDR2 FYNNEI, per germline. Unmatched junction bases numbered 6, after V lost 1 base and J lost 6 bases.

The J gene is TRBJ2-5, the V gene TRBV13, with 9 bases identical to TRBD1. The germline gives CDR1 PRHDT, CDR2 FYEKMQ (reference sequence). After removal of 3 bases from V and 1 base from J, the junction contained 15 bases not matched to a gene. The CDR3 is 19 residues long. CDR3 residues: CASSLPPRTGEKGQETQYF. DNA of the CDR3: TGTGCCAGCAGCTTGCCACCTAGGACAGGGGAAAAGGGCCAAGAGACCCAGTACTTC.

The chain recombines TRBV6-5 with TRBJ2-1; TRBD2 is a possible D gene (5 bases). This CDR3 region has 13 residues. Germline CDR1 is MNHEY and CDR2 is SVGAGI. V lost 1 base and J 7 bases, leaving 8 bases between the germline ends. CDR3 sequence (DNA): TGTGCCAGCAGTTACTTGGGAGCAAATGAGCAGTTCTTC. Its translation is CASSYLGANEQFF.

CDR3 sequence (DNA): TGTGCCAGCAGCCAAGAGACAGGGGCCCTCTATGGCTACACCTTC. It specifies CASSQETGALYGYTF. The V call is TRBV4-2, the J call TRBJ1-2; 8 nucleotides agree with TRBD1. The germline CDR1 and CDR2 sequences are LGHNA and YNFKEQ. There are 15 residues in the CDR3. The V and J ends lost 0 bases and 4 bases, in that order; junction bases with no gene match: 4.

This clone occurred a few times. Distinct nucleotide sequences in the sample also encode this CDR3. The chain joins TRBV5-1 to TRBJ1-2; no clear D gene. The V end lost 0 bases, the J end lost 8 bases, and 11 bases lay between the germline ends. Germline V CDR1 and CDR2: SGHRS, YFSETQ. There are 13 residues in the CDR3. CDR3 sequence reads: CASSLASGSGYTF. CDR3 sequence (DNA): TGCGCCAGCAGCTTGGCCTCGGGGTCGGGCTACACCTTC.

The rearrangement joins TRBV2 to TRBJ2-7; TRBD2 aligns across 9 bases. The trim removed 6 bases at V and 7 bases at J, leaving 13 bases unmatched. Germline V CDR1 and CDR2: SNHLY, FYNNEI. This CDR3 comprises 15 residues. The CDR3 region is CASSASVAGAGEQYF. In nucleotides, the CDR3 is TGTGCCAGCAGCGCGTCGGTAGCGGGGGCTGGGGAGCAGTACTTC.

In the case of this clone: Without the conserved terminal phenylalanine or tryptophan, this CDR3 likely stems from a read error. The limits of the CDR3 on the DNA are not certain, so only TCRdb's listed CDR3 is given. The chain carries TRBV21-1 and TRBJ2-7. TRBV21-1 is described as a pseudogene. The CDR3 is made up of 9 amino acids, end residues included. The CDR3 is CASSKPSPL.

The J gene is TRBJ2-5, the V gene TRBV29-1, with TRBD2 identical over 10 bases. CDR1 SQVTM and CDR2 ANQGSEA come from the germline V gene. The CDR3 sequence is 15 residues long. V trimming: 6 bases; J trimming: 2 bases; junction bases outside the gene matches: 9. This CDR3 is CSVALAGDLQETQYF. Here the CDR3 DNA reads TGCAGCGTGGCCCTAGCGGGGGACTTGCAAGAGACCCAGTACTTC.

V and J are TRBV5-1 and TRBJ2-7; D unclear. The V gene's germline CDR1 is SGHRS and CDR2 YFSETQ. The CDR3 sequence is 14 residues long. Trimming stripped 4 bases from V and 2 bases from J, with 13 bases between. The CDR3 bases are TGCGCCAGCAGCCCCGCCCTGGCCACCTACGAGCAGTACTTC. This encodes CASSPALATYEQYF.

CDR3 nucleotides: TGTGCCAGCAGCTTAGGCTTTAAGGGGGGCGTCTTAAATGAGCAGTTCTTC. Translation: CASSLGFKGGVLNEQFF. The genes are TRBV7-9 and TRBJ2-1; D is possibly TRBD1 or TRBD2 (6 bases each). Germline V gene lookup returns CDR1 SEHNR and CDR2 FQNEAQ (reference sequence). Trimming cost V 1 base and J 7 bases, with 20 bases left between them. The CDR3 has 17 residues.

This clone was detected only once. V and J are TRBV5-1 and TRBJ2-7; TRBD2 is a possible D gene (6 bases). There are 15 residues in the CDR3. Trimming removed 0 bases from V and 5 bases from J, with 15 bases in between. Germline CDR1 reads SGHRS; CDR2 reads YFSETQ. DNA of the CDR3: TGCGCCAGCAGCTTGGCCGTCGGAGGGTCCAACGAGCAGTACTTC. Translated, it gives CASSLAVGGSNEQYF.

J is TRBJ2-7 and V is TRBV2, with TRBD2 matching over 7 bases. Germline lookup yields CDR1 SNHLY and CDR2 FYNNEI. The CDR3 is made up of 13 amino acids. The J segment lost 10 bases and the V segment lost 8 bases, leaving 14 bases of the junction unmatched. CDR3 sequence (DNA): TGTGCCAGCGCAAGACTAGCCGGGGTGGGACAGTACTTC. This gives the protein CASARLAGVGQYF.

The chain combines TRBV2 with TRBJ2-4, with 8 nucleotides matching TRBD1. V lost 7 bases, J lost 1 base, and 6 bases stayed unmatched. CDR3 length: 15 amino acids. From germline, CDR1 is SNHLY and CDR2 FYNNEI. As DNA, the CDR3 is TGTGCCAGCAAATCGGACAGGGAGGCCAAAAACATTCAGTACTTC. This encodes CASKSDREAKNIQYF.

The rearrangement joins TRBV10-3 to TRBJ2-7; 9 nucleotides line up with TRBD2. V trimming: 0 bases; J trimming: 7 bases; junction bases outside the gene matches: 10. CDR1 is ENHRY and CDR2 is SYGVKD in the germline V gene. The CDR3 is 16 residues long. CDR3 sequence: CAISESKSSGRREQYF. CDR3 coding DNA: TGTGCCATCAGTGAGTCGAAGTCCAGCGGGAGGCGGGAGCAGTACTTC.

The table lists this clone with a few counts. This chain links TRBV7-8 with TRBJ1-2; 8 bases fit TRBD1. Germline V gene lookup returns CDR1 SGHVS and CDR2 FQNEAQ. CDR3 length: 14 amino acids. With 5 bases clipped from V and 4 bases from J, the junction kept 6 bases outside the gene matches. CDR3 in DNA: TGTGCCAGCAGCACGACCGGGACAGGCTATGGCTACACCTTC. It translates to CASSTTGTGYGYTF.

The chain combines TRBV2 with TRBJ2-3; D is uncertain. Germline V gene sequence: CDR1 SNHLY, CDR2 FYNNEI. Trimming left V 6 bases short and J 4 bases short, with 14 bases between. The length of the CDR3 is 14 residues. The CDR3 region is CASSLGSGADTQYF. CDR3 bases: TGTGCCAGCAGCTTGGGGTCCGGTGCAGATACGCAGTATTTT.

CDR3 amino acids: CASSLRGYNSYNEQFF. For the CDR3, the DNA is TGTGCCAGCAGCCTGCGGGGGTACAACTCCTACAATGAGCAGTTCTTC. The chain recombines TRBV5-6 with TRBJ2-1; 7 bases line up with TRBD2. The germline V gene has CDR1 SGHDT and CDR2 YYEEEE. V gave up 4 bases and J gave up 0 bases; unmatched junction bases: 7. The CDR3 contains 16 residues. The full variable domain, in which reference TRBV5-6 and TRBJ2-1 provide the parts outside the CDR3, is DAGVTQSPTHLIKTRGQQVTLRCSPKSGHDTVSWYQQALGQGPQFIFQYYEEEERQRGNFPDRFSGHQFPNYSSELNVNALLLGDSALYLCASSLRGYNSYNEQFFGPGTRLTVL.